This is a list of T cell receptor beta chains from one sample in a study of blood T cells in healthy people across ages. TCRdb ran MiXCR on the 5' RACE reads and lists one entry per CDR3 protein. The data show hundreds of thousands of distinct CDR3 sequences, approximately 30% seen once. Sequenced material: blood. These receptors were taken from a woman older than 75 in good health. Both conserved end residues are part of each CDR3. Fields, in order: V gene, clone size, J gene, D gene, CDR3 length, CDR3 DNA, CDR3 protein. The D gene is left open where the match is weak. A row's size may be missing; if present it is once, few, many or a size class.

v_gene: TRBV27
abundance: -
j_gene: TRBJ2-3
d_gene: -
len: 15
CDR3nt: TGTGCCAGCAGTCTGGGCCCCGCGAGCACAGATACGCAGTATTTT
CDR3aa: CASSLGPASTDTQYF

v_gene: TRBV7-2
abundance: -
j_gene: TRBJ1-4
d_gene: -
len: 15
CDR3nt: TGTGCCAGCAGCTTAGTAGGGTCCAGTGAAGAAAAACGGTTTTTT
CDR3aa: CASSLVGSSEEKRFF

v_gene: TRBV5-1
abundance: -
j_gene: TRBJ2-7
d_gene: -
len: 14
CDR3nt: TGCACCAGCAGCTTGGGCCATATCTCCTACGAGCAGTACTTC
CDR3aa: CTSSLGHISYEQYF

v_gene: TRBV19
abundance: many
j_gene: TRBJ2-1
d_gene: -
len: 14
CDR3nt: TGTGCCAGTTCTACAGGGAGTTGGGACAATGAGCAGTTCTTC
CDR3aa: CASSTGSWDNEQFF

v_gene: TRBV12-3/TRBV12-4
abundance: many
j_gene: TRBJ2-3
d_gene: TRBD2
len: 14
CDR3nt: TGTGCCAGCACCGGGACTAGCAGCACAGATACGCAGTATTTT
CDR3aa: CASTGTSSTDTQYF

v_gene: TRBV20-1
abundance: many
j_gene: TRBJ2-3
d_gene: TRBD2
len: 14
CDR3nt: TGCAGTGCTCTAACTAGCGGGGCCACAGATACGCAGTATTTT
CDR3aa: CSALTSGATDTQYF

v_gene: TRBV20-1
abundance: many
j_gene: TRBJ2-5
d_gene: -
len: 14
CDR3nt: TGCAGTGCTAGAGTTAGTCGGACCCAAGAGACCCAGTACTTC
CDR3aa: CSARVSRTQETQYF

v_gene: TRBV7-8
abundance: -
j_gene: TRBJ2-7
d_gene: -
len: 16
CDR3nt: TGTGCCAGCAGCTCCAAGTCTACGGGGGGCCGCTACGAGCAGTACTTC
CDR3aa: CASSSKSTGGRYEQYF

v_gene: TRBV5-5
abundance: -
j_gene: TRBJ2-3
d_gene: -
len: 14
CDR3nt: TGTGCCAGCAGCTATTTCCTAGGAGCAGATACGCAGTATTTT
CDR3aa: CASSYFLGADTQYF

v_gene: TRBV20-1
abundance: many
j_gene: TRBJ1-5
d_gene: TRBD1
len: 14
CDR3nt: TGCAGTGCGCGACAGGGACCCCCCAATCAGCCCCAGCATTTT
CDR3aa: CSARQGPPNQPQHF

v_gene: TRBV7-3
abundance: few
j_gene: TRBJ2-1
d_gene: -
len: 15
CDR3nt: TGTGCCAGCAGCTTAAGGTCTGGGGCCCAAGAGACCCAGTTCTTC
CDR3aa: CASSLRSGAQETQFF

v_gene: TRBV5-5
abundance: -
j_gene: TRBJ1-5
d_gene: -
len: 15
CDR3nt: TGTGCCAGCAGCTTGGAGCCGATTTCCAATCAGCCCCAGCATTTT
CDR3aa: CASSLEPISNQPQHF

v_gene: TRBV15
abundance: many
j_gene: TRBJ2-7
d_gene: -
len: 15
CDR3nt: TGTGCCACCAGCAGAGATCGGCACGCGTCCTACGAGCAGTACTTC
CDR3aa: CATSRDRHASYEQYF

v_gene: TRBV11-2
abundance: -
j_gene: TRBJ2-7
d_gene: TRBD2
len: 16
CDR3nt: TGTGCCAGCAGCTTAAAAGGAGCGGGGTTCTACAATGAGCAGTACTTC
CDR3aa: CASSLKGAGFYNEQYF

v_gene: TRBV30
abundance: -
j_gene: TRBJ2-7
d_gene: -
len: 12
CDR3nt: TGTGCCTGGAACGTTGGGGGCTACGAGCAGTACTTC
CDR3aa: CAWNVGGYEQYF

v_gene: TRBV21-1
abundance: many
j_gene: TRBJ1-2
d_gene: -
len: 16
CDR3nt: TGTGCCAGCAGCAAAAGGCTGAGACAGGGGGCGGATGGCTACACCTTC
CDR3aa: CASSKRLRQGADGYTF

v_gene: TRBV20-1
abundance: few
j_gene: TRBJ1-4
d_gene: -
len: 14
CDR3nt: TGCAGTGCTAGAGTCTCCACAGGGACCGAAAAACTGTTTTTT
CDR3aa: CSARVSTGTEKLFF

v_gene: TRBV18
abundance: -
j_gene: TRBJ1-5
d_gene: TRBD1
len: 16
CDR3nt: TGTGCCAGCTCACCTATAGGGGGACAGGGTCGTCAGCCCCAGCATTTT
CDR3aa: CASSPIGGQGRQPQHF

v_gene: TRBV6-1
abundance: few
j_gene: TRBJ2-1
d_gene: -
len: 12
CDR3nt: TGTGCCAGCAGTGGGTCAGGCAGCGAGCAGTTCTTC
CDR3aa: CASSGSGSEQFF

v_gene: TRBV6-5
abundance: -
j_gene: TRBJ1-6
d_gene: -
len: 15
CDR3nt: TGTGCCAGCAGTTACTCTCGGGGCCCAGGAACACCCCTCCACTTT
CDR3aa: CASSYSRGPGTPLHF

v_gene: TRBV4-2
abundance: once
j_gene: TRBJ1-2
d_gene: -
len: 15
CDR3nt: TGTGCCAGCAGACAAGCGCTTGGCCAGGCCGTTGGCTACACCTTC
CDR3aa: CASRQALGQAVGYTF

v_gene: TRBV6-2/TRBV6-3
abundance: many
j_gene: TRBJ2-7
d_gene: -
len: 14
CDR3nt: TGTGCCAGCAGGTACTGGGACGGCGACTACGAGCAGTACTTC
CDR3aa: CASRYWDGDYEQYF

v_gene: TRBV24-1
abundance: many
j_gene: TRBJ2-1
d_gene: -
len: 17
CDR3nt: TGTGCCACCAGTGATTCGCAGACTGGGCTCCGGGGCAATGAGCAGTTCTTC
CDR3aa: CATSDSQTGLRGNEQFF

v_gene: TRBV2
abundance: -
j_gene: TRBJ2-7
d_gene: -
len: 10
CDR3nt: TGTGCCAGCAGGCGCCACGAGCAGTACTTC
CDR3aa: CASRRHEQYF

v_gene: TRBV7-4
abundance: -
j_gene: TRBJ2-1
d_gene: -
len: 14
CDR3nt: TGTGCCAGCAGCTTAGCGCGCGGGGTCAATGAGCAGTTCTTC
CDR3aa: CASSLARGVNEQFF

v_gene: TRBV20-1
abundance: many
j_gene: TRBJ2-7
d_gene: -
len: 15
CDR3nt: TGCAGTGCTAGAGATCCTGGCAGGGGCACCTACGAGCAGTACTTC
CDR3aa: CSARDPGRGTYEQYF

v_gene: TRBV10-3
abundance: -
j_gene: TRBJ1-1
d_gene: -
len: 13
CDR3nt: TGTGCCATCAGTGAGCAAAAGTCCACTGAAGCTTTCTTT
CDR3aa: CAISEQKSTEAFF

v_gene: TRBV20-1
abundance: many
j_gene: TRBJ2-7
d_gene: -
len: 13
CDR3nt: TGCAGTGCTAGAGATTACGACAGCTACGAGCAGTACTTC
CDR3aa: CSARDYDSYEQYF

v_gene: TRBV21-1
abundance: many
j_gene: TRBJ2-7
d_gene: -
len: 15
CDR3nt: TGTGCCAGCAGCTTGGGGCGGGACAGTGCCTACGAGCAGTACTTC
CDR3aa: CASSLGRDSAYEQYF

v_gene: TRBV6-2/TRBV6-3
abundance: -
j_gene: TRBJ1-2
d_gene: -
len: 13
CDR3nt: TGTGCCAGCAGCTGGGGACCGGGCTATGGTTACACCTTC
CDR3aa: CASSWGPGYGYTF

v_gene: TRBV5-1
abundance: many
j_gene: TRBJ1-6
d_gene: -
len: 13
CDR3nt: TGTGCCAGCAGCTTGGCAGGAAATTCACCCCTCCACTTT
CDR3aa: CASSLAGNSPLHF

v_gene: TRBV18
abundance: -
j_gene: TRBJ2-7
d_gene: -
len: 14
CDR3nt: TGTGCCAGCCCACCACGGTCGGGGCCCTACGAGCAGTACTTC
CDR3aa: CASPPRSGPYEQYF

v_gene: TRBV10-3
abundance: many
j_gene: TRBJ1-5
d_gene: -
len: 16
CDR3nt: TGTGCCATCAGTGACGAAGGGGGTTTTGGCAATCAGCCCCAGCATTTT
CDR3aa: CAISDEGGFGNQPQHF

v_gene: TRBV20-1
abundance: -
j_gene: TRBJ1-1
d_gene: -
len: 13
CDR3nt: TGCAGTGCTCGTCCGGGCCGTGGCGGTGAAGCTTTCTTT
CDR3aa: CSARPGRGGEAFF

v_gene: TRBV5-6
abundance: -
j_gene: TRBJ1-2
d_gene: -
len: 14
CDR3nt: TGTGCCAGCAGGGGTCGGACGGCTAGCTATGGCTACACCTTC
CDR3aa: CASRGRTASYGYTF

v_gene: TRBV10-3
abundance: many
j_gene: TRBJ2-2
d_gene: -
len: 14
CDR3nt: TGTGCCACCACCGGGACGGCGAACACCGGGGAGCTGTTTTTT
CDR3aa: CATTGTANTGELFF

v_gene: TRBV7-3
abundance: many
j_gene: TRBJ2-5
d_gene: TRBD1
len: 16
CDR3nt: TGTGCCAGCAGCCAGGCGGCGACAGGGGGCCTAAAGACCCAGTACTTC
CDR3aa: CASSQAATGGLKTQYF

v_gene: TRBV6-2/TRBV6-3
abundance: few
j_gene: TRBJ2-5
d_gene: -
len: 18
CDR3nt: TGTGCCAGCAGTCCCCGGGGGATGGGATTACAGGGTAGAGAGACCCAGTACTTC
CDR3aa: CASSPRGMGLQGRETQYF

v_gene: TRBV12-3/TRBV12-4
abundance: -
j_gene: TRBJ2-3
d_gene: -
len: 13
CDR3nt: TGTGCCAGCACATCGACTAGAACAGATGCGCAATATTTT
CDR3aa: CASTSTRTDAQYF